These 2 T cell receptor beta chains originate from one sample sequenced in a study of blood T cell repertoires in COVID-19 (TCRdb year 2020). The library was made by the immunoSEQ multiplex PCR assay. Sourced from immuneACCESS, this table was stored by TCRdb with only in-frame sequences that have V and J called. A share of the clones is absent; for the studies checked, an unresolved V gene accounts for under half, and the remainder has no known explanation. The sample table holds over 200,000 clones, of which 70% to 90% were seen once. The top ten constitute approximately 2.5% of the sample. Sequencing was carried out using PBMCs or T cells enriched from blood (not recorded which). The receptors derive from a woman between 40 and 50 years old with acute COVID-19.

The chain employs TRBV5-1 and TRBJ2-7, with TRBD2 matching 7 bases. V gave up 4 bases and J gave up 2 bases; unmatched junction bases: 6. This CDR3 has 14 residues. Germline loops: CDR1 SGHRS, CDR2 YFSETQ. CDR3 in DNA: TGCGCCAGCAGCCCGAGCGGGACTCCCTACGAGCAGTACGTC. Translation: CASSPSGTPYEQYV.

The rearrangement joins TRBV7-8 to TRBJ1-6; tentative D call: TRBD1 (5 bases). This CDR3 has 15 amino acids. Trimming took off 2 bases at V and 10 bases at J, with 15 bases between the two ends. The germline V gene encodes CDR1 SGHVS and CDR2 FQNEAQ. Here the CDR3 DNA reads TGTGCCAGCAGCTTACTAGACTGGGGGGGGTCACCCCTCCACTTT. This translates into CASSLLDWGGSPLHF.